Listed below are T cell receptor beta chains from one sample, sequenced in a study of persistence of HIV-infected CD4 T cells. Method: immunoSEQ multiplex PCR; TCRdb's copy keeps in-frame clones and lacks some. Of 48,000 or so clones listed, around 72% were seen once; the top ten hold under 3.5%. Their specific antigens are unknown. The sample consisted of CD4+ T cells sorted from PBMCs after approximately 20-hour stimulation, taken from a patient who received antiretroviral therapy. The origin of the receptors is an adult man with HIV who was CMV-seropositive. Both conserved end residues are part of each CDR3. Fields, in order: J gene, V gene, CDR3 protein.

TRBJ1-2 | TRBV21-1 | CASSHHGYTF
TRBJ1-2 | TRBV4-3 | CASSQDSRGYYGYTF
TRBJ1-5 | TRBV30 | CAWSVSGNRNQPQHF
TRBJ2-7 | TRBV6-5 | CASRPTGAFYEQYF
TRBJ2-7 | TRBV5-6 | CASSLTGTGLYEQYF
TRBJ2-7 | TRBV7-9 | CASSRPGTGDHEQYF
TRBJ2-2 | TRBV7-2 | CASSFSWGTNTGELFF
TRBJ1-5 | TRBV10-3 | CAISEPGQYSNQPQHF
TRBJ1-5 | TRBV10-3 | CAISRTGGRQPQHF
TRBJ2-1 | TRBV7-9 | CASERGVNEQFF
TRBJ1-6 | TRBV3-1/TRBV3-2 | CASTNRGGNSPLHF
TRBJ2-2 | TRBV7-2 | CASSLGDRASTGELFF
TRBJ1-1 | TRBV29-1 | CSVLQGNTEAFF
TRBJ1-6 | TRBV3-1/TRBV3-2 | CASSRKDSVSPLHF
TRBJ2-7 | TRBV5-1 | CASSLAGGPSYEQYF
TRBJ2-1 | TRBV7-9 | CASRSSSQGEQFF